This TCR beta chain was recorded in a study of shared clonotypes between healthy human individuals (TCRdb year 2020). Looking at the study overall: The cohort comprised two women and a few men aged 18 to 49 years. Per donor, three plates each were used for CD4 naive and CD4 memory, two for CD8 naive, and one for CD8 memory. Blood TCR repertoires of 5 or 6 healthy adults were deeply sequenced to estimate repertoire size and the extent of clonotype sharing between individuals. Different laboratories and diverse techniques were used to prepare libraries and sequence TCR repertoires, to increase sequencing depth and limit assay-specific biases. Between about 0.8 and 9 billion PBMCs per donor were obtained by leukapheresis. Results the study describes overall, beyond this receptor: Pairwise subsampling led to the expectation that sequencing depth would affect the degree of clonotype sharing among donors. Incomplete sequencing was indicated by rarefaction of sorted-subset datasets, despite the large sequencing depth. Sampling was restricted to blood, and TCR repertoires in tissues likely differ from the TCR repertoires found in blood. When several donors were compared, the shared fraction of clonotypes was approximately 5% for naive CD4, approximately 3.5% for naive CD8, 2.3% for memory CD4, and 0.3% to 0.5% for memory CD8. Naive subsets generally had larger estimated clonotype richness than memory subsets. The small number of donors limited the genetic and exposure-history diversity represented. Higher generation probabilities were observed for clonotypes shared by all four sorted-subset donors than for non-shared clonotypes.

V is trimmed back by 3 bases and J by 1 base, and the junction contains 4 bases that no gene match accounts for. Based on the germline V gene, the CDR1 and CDR2 sequences are SGDLS and YYNGEE. Its CDR3 holds 15 amino acids, cysteine through phenylalanine. CDR3 DNA is the only sequence kept; it has 45 bases, read in frame from the first base. TCR CDR3 regions were amplified from genomic DNA by multiplex PCR using the deep immunoSEQ assay. Extracted genomic DNA from each cell subset was distributed evenly across all wells of several immunoSEQ 96-well plates, and each plate was treated as a replicate. For sorted subsets, 150 to 200 ng genomic DNA, equal to some 30,000 T cell genomes, was loaded into each replicate PCR. Purified libraries were quantified with a Qubit 3.0 fluorometer, sized on a Bioanalyzer 2100, and re-quantified with the KAPA Library Quantification kit. Every immunoSEQ 96-well plate was sequenced on a dedicated single-read 150-cycle Illumina NextSeq 550 flow cell. Turning to the authors' computational methods: Because the immunoSEQ output included only junctional sequences and no quality scores, the filtering could not be the same as the filtering used for full-length reads. To assign V/J genes and CDR3, sequences were annotated against IMGT germline references using PyIR, a Python wrapper for IgBLAST v1.9. Reads with weak V/J assignments (E-value above 1e-6), missing CDR3, stop codons, out-of-frame junctions, or ambiguous translated residues were removed. V3J clonotypes were defined as sequences sharing the same inferred V gene, J gene, and CDR3 amino acid sequence. Percentage overlap between repertoires was calculated by dividing the number of shared unique clonotypes by the size of the smaller repertoire. Three approaches were used to assess repertoire richness: RTK rarefaction, the Chao1 estimator, and Recon v2.1 estimates of unobserved clonotypes. OLGA was used to compute generation probabilities for all TCRbeta clonotypes that the gDNA method yielded from four donors. TCRdb retrieved this table from immuneACCESS and kept in-frame rearrangements only. Not all clones are present; in checked studies, unresolved V genes account for under half, and no reason is known for the remainder. Clone size and the V and J calls come from that table; the DNA yielded D and trimming. The sample table holds about 2.4 million clones, of which under 95% were seen once. The leading ten clones occupy more than 0.35% of the sample.

Donors were healthy HIV-negative adults with no recently reported acute infections or vaccinations. Every donor was a Caucasian adult living in Nashville, Tennessee, USA. CD4+ T cells were enriched by magnetic negative selection, after which naive cells were positively selected on CD45RA and the negative fraction was taken as the memory subset. After blood collection by leukapheresis, PBMCs were isolated using Ficoll-Histopaque density gradient centrifugation and then cryopreserved in the vapor phase of liquid nitrogen. Purity and quantity of every magnetically sorted T cell population were checked by analytical flow cytometry. From each sorted fraction, genomic DNA was isolated and quantified by UV absorbance on a Nanodrop 2000c. In the case of this clone: This receptor's antigen is unknown. Base qualities are not provided; no much larger clone lies one nucleotide away. Other DNA sequences from this sample encode an identical CDR3 as well.

The sequencing sample was made of naive CD4+ T cells from PBMCs. What the cell subset or site label conveys for this sample: CD45RA+ positively selected. This TCR came from a man aged 18 to 30 in good health. Some clones in this sample may be carry-over from other donors' samples. This chain joins TRBV9 to TRBJ1-3; 7 bases in the junction line up with TRBD1. The bases read TGTGCCAGCAGCGCAACGACAGGGTCTGGAAACACCATATATTTT. It translates as CASSATTGSGNTIYF.